These T cell receptor beta chains were read from a single sample in a study of control samples from healthy donors and cancer patients. Clones were sequenced by immunoSEQ multiplex PCR, and TCRdb holds only the in-frame ones, with some missing. The sample holds fewer than 200,000 clones, approximately 90% seen once. The specimen sequenced was blood. These receptors were taken from a man in his thirties or forties in good health. The conserved cysteine and the conserved F or W are not part of the CDR3 here. Each record gives: CDR3 length, J gene, V gene, CDR3 protein.

CDR3 length: 12
J gene: TRBJ1-2
V gene: TRBV4-1
CDR3 protein: ASSQEVNNYGYT

CDR3 length: 10
J gene: TRBJ1-2
V gene: TRBV6-2/TRBV6-3
CDR3 protein: ASSSHPGGYT

CDR3 length: 13
J gene: TRBJ1-1
V gene: TRBV7-9
CDR3 protein: ASSPPALYSTEAF

CDR3 length: 15
J gene: TRBJ2-3
V gene: TRBV18
CDR3 protein: ASSPGGTSGATDTQY

CDR3 length: 13
J gene: TRBJ2-7
V gene: TRBV6-5
CDR3 protein: ASSYRGTDSYEQY

CDR3 length: 16
J gene: TRBJ2-7
V gene: TRBV28
CDR3 protein: ASSRSQTATILIYEQY

CDR3 length: 9
J gene: TRBJ2-7
V gene: TRBV6-5
CDR3 protein: ATQGAYEQY

CDR3 length: 16
J gene: TRBJ2-2
V gene: TRBV12-1
CDR3 protein: ASSTGTRMGRNTGELF

CDR3 length: 14
J gene: TRBJ1-5
V gene: TRBV5-4
CDR3 protein: ASSVGGQGANQPQH

CDR3 length: 9
J gene: TRBJ1-3
V gene: TRBV3-1/TRBV3-2
CDR3 protein: ASSHRGTIY

CDR3 length: 15
J gene: TRBJ2-5
V gene: TRBV9
CDR3 protein: ASSVGSSGGSKETQY

CDR3 length: 13
J gene: TRBJ1-1
V gene: TRBV4-2
CDR3 protein: ASSQEDRVAPEAF

CDR3 length: 11
J gene: TRBJ2-3
V gene: TRBV2
CDR3 protein: ASLGLPPDTQY

CDR3 length: 13
J gene: TRBJ1-3
V gene: TRBV5-4
CDR3 protein: ASSLGQGRGNTIY

CDR3 length: 10
J gene: TRBJ1-2
V gene: TRBV6-1
CDR3 protein: ASSEKADGYT

CDR3 length: 12
J gene: TRBJ1-1
V gene: TRBV4-1
CDR3 protein: ASSQSHRETEAF

CDR3 length: 9
J gene: TRBJ1-2
V gene: TRBV6-6
CDR3 protein: ASSSTYGYT

CDR3 length: 13
J gene: TRBJ1-5
V gene: TRBV28
CDR3 protein: ASSLSEFSNQPQH

CDR3 length: 10
J gene: TRBJ1-6
V gene: TRBV6-5
CDR3 protein: ASWGGSSPLH

CDR3 length: 14
J gene: TRBJ2-3
V gene: TRBV6-5
CDR3 protein: ASSYSGGQGADTQY

CDR3 length: 13
J gene: TRBJ2-1
V gene: TRBV28
CDR3 protein: ASTREGVGYNEQF

CDR3 length: 12
J gene: TRBJ2-5
V gene: TRBV3-1/TRBV3-2
CDR3 protein: ASSQKGGQGGQY

CDR3 length: 12
J gene: TRBJ1-4
V gene: TRBV6-5
CDR3 protein: ASRETGGGEKLF

CDR3 length: 13
J gene: TRBJ2-1
V gene: TRBV10-3
CDR3 protein: AIRRQGGSYNEQF

CDR3 length: 13
J gene: TRBJ2-5
V gene: TRBV29-1
CDR3 protein: SVGSREPAQEAQY

CDR3 length: 15
J gene: TRBJ2-7
V gene: TRBV3-1/TRBV3-2
CDR3 protein: ASRGFSGGASSYEQY

CDR3 length: 14
J gene: TRBJ1-5
V gene: TRBV19
CDR3 protein: ASSIDPATGTQPQH

CDR3 length: 11
J gene: TRBJ1-1
V gene: TRBV6-5
CDR3 protein: ASSPTGNTEAF

CDR3 length: 13
J gene: TRBJ2-3
V gene: TRBV7-9
CDR3 protein: ASSQSGRGTDTQY

CDR3 length: 15
J gene: TRBJ2-2
V gene: TRBV9
CDR3 protein: ASSQPRGGSYTGELF

CDR3 length: 11
J gene: TRBJ2-7
V gene: TRBV7-8
CDR3 protein: ASSLQDDRLQY

CDR3 length: 12
J gene: TRBJ2-5
V gene: TRBV27
CDR3 protein: ATRKGAIVETQY

CDR3 length: 11
J gene: TRBJ1-5
V gene: TRBV18
CDR3 protein: ASSPAGDQPQH

CDR3 length: 17
J gene: TRBJ1-1
V gene: TRBV5-4
CDR3 protein: ASSLDPGRGGNLDTEAF

CDR3 length: 17
J gene: TRBJ1-5
V gene: TRBV4-1
CDR3 protein: ASSQKFPLGGFSNQPQH

CDR3 length: 12
J gene: TRBJ1-1
V gene: TRBV7-9
CDR3 protein: ASSALMTGPGAF

CDR3 length: 14
J gene: TRBJ2-2
V gene: TRBV2
CDR3 protein: ASRPAGGLGHGELF

CDR3 length: 13
J gene: TRBJ2-7
V gene: TRBV6-2/TRBV6-3
CDR3 protein: ASSYASGSSYEQY

CDR3 length: 11
J gene: TRBJ2-3
V gene: TRBV5-4
CDR3 protein: ASSLAGGDTQY

CDR3 length: 12
J gene: TRBJ2-1
V gene: TRBV5-1
CDR3 protein: ASSSRGPNNEQF

CDR3 length: 13
J gene: TRBJ2-3
V gene: TRBV9
CDR3 protein: ASSAGTPGTDTQY